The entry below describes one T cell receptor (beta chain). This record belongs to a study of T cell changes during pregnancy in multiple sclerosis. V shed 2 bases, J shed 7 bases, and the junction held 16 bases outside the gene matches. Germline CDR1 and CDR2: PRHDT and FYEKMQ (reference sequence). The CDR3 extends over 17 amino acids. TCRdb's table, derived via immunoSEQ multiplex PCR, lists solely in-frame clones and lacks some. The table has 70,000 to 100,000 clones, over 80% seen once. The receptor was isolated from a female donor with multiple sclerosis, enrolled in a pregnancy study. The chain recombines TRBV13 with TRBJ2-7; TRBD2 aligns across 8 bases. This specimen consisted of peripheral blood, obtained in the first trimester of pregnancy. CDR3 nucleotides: TGTGCCAGCAGCTTATACGATATAGCGGGGATTGATGGGGAGCAGTACTTC. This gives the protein CASSLYDIAGIDGEQYF.